This T cell receptor beta chain was captured in a study of CD8 T cells in ankylosing spondylitis. As for this clonotype: The target antigen is unknown.

The germline V and J ends were trimmed by 5 bases and 6 bases, with 14 bases remaining between them. The CDR3 has 13 amino acids. The V gene's germline CDR1 is DFQATT and CDR2 SNEGSKA (reference sequence). Libraries for TCR beta were made by quantitative 5'-RACE with molecular barcodes. TCRdb processed the 5' RACE reads anew with MiXCR; each CDR3 protein has one entry. The sample lists under 200,000 distinct CDR3 sequences; approximately 9% were seen once. Study conclusions and caveats: Several of the motif variants were reported before in synovial fluid and blood from reactive arthritis. Peripheral blood held disease-linked clones only at relatively low frequency, and these were CD8+.

The sequencing input was blood, either unsorted or a sorted T cell fraction (not recorded which). V gene TRBV20-1 combines with J gene TRBJ2-1; D call uncertain. The clonotype comes from a female donor with ankylosing spondylitis or in good health (not recorded which). The CDR3 nucleotides are TGCAGTGCTGAGAGCTATTTCTCCAATGAGCAGTTCTTC. Its translation is CSAESYFSNEQFF.